This TCR beta chain was captured by sequencing in a study of beta chain features in type 1 diabetes (dated by TCRdb to the late 2010s). For context, the study as a whole: No differences in mean age, gender distribution, total cell number or subset yield were found between patients and healthy donors. Whereas all 30 or so donors provided naive and central memory subsets, regulatory and stem cell-like memory subsets were isolated from just 8 patients and roughly 8 healthy donors. A total of 85 million to 140 million sorted cells were examined across all samples, and the number of cells per subset was strongly correlated with RNA yield. The study compared the TCRB repertoires of sorted circulating CD4+ T cell subsets in recently diagnosed type 1 diabetes patients with those in matched healthy donors.

Including the terminal cysteine and phenylalanine, the CDR3 comprises 14 residues. Only the CDR3 DNA stays, 42 bases, in frame from base 1. After removal of 4 bases from V and 7 bases from J, the junction retains 6 bases not matched to a gene. Via the germline V gene, CDR1 is ENHRY and CDR2 SYGVKD. From each donor, a single peripheral blood sample of approximately 0.11 L on average was drawn into heparinised tubes. A BD FACSAria II and a panel including CD45RO, CCR7, CD25, CD127, CD95 and CD27 were used to sort naive, central memory, regulatory and stem cell-like memory CD4+ T cells. Purity was above 98% for every sorted population. Right away, PBMCs were isolated by Lymphoprep density gradient centrifugation and were stained directly, with no culture step. So that batch effects would be minimized, each experiment stained and sorted samples in pairs, pairing one healthy donor with one patient. The High Capacity cDNA Reverse Transcription Kit was used to reverse transcribe all of the isolated RNA, meaning that expressed TCRB transcripts were what got sequenced. Deep immunoSEQ sequencing was applied to naive, central memory and regulatory T cell samples, giving an average of around 4 million total reads per sample. Sorted cells were lysed in RLT buffer, and RNA was extracted using DNase-treated RNeasy Micro or Mini kits according to cell number. To prevent cross-contamination, every cell subset was processed on its own, while patient and healthy donor samples were processed together. The immunoSEQ multiplex PCR was used to amplify TCRB sequences from cDNA, generating 87-bp fragments that spanned the CDR3 region. Sequencing of the amplicons was done on the Illumina HiSeq platform. The authors processed their data as follows. Synthetic template baselines were used to correct PCR bias computationally, reads within Hamming distance 2 were collapsed, and singletons that could not be merged were discarded. Reads were aligned against IMGT so that V, D and J genes, CDR3 length and insertions or deletions at six rearrangement sites could be assigned. Within each subset, clonotype counts were normalized to the number of sorted cells before true diversity and Gini coefficients were calculated with the tcR R package. The overlap coefficient, calculated on TCRB nucleotide sequences, was used to measure repertoire sharing. TCRdb mirrors the immuneACCESS table, restricted to in-frame sequences. Some clones are absent from its copies; in checked studies, under half trace to an unresolved V gene, and the reason for the others is unknown. V and J calls and clone size are as listed in that table; D and trimming were resolved from the DNA. Recorded for this sample are 160,000 or so clones; around 9% of them occurred a single time. The ten largest make up roughly 0.7% of the sample.

With regard to this clone: Its antigen is still unknown. Within one base of it there is no much larger clone, and no base qualities were kept.

What the research found in general, with its limitations: Patients with type 1 diabetes made fewer insertions and deleted more nucleotides at VDJ recombination sites, implying thymic rearrangement abnormalities. HLA sub-analyses involved small numbers of individuals, so any influence of HLA type on TCRB rearrangement remained unresolved. Shorter templates might be favored by PCR, yet because patient and control samples were amplified and corrected together, any such skew would affect both groups equally. Naive, central memory and regulatory TCRB repertoires appeared more similar among patients than among healthy donors. Because cDNA was sequenced instead of genomic DNA, highly expressing activated cells could be over-represented, though the groups showed no difference in activation or CD3 levels. In all four CD4+ subsets, TCRB CDR3 length was moderately but significantly shorter in type 1 diabetes patients.

Recombination joined TRBV10-3 with TRBJ2-1, with 8 middle bases fitting TRBD1. The sequence derives from a woman aged 25 to 39 with type 1 diabetes. Sample: central memory CD4+ T cells from blood. The DNA sequence is given as TGTGCCATCAGTGCAGGGGGCTTCTTTAATGAGCAGTTCTTC. It is translated as CAISAGGFFNEQFF.